One sample yielded the 17 T cell receptor beta chains listed below, sequenced in a study of blood T cell repertoires in COVID-19 (dated by TCRdb to the early 2020s). The library was obtained by the immunoSEQ multiplex PCR assay. TCRdb re-hosts the immuneACCESS table, in-frame sequences only. Its copies lack some clones; in the studies checked, an unresolved V gene accounts for under half of them, and the cause for the rest is not known. This sample lists about 210,000 clones; about 83% were detected once. 6% to 8.5% of the sample lies in the top ten. The material sequenced was peripheral blood. These receptors came from a woman aged 45-65 years with active or convalescent COVID-19.

In its sample, this clone was seen once. The chain carries TRBV20-1 and TRBJ2-3; a possible D gene is TRBD2 (5 bases). V was shortened by 4 bases and J by 7 bases, with 9 bases between the two germline ends. Germline loops: CDR1 DFQATT, CDR2 SNEGSKA (reference sequence). The CDR3 spans 11 residues. In DNA, the CDR3 is TGCAGTGCTAATGTCGGGAATACGCAGTATTTT. It is translated as CSANVGNTQYF.

This chain uses TRBV10-2 with TRBJ2-7; tentative D call: TRBD1 (5 bases). CDR3 size: 13 residues. The germline V gene has CDR1 WSHSY and CDR2 SAAADI. Trimming stripped 4 bases from V and 3 bases from J, with 10 bases between. The CDR3 is CASSVQEFYEQYF. The CDR3 DNA follows: TGCGCCAGCAGTGTACAGGAATTCTACGAGCAGTACTTC.

V gene TRBV19 combines with J gene TRBJ2-2, with a weak D call TRBD1 (6 bases). Germline V gene sequence: CDR1 LNHDA, CDR2 SQIVND (reference sequence). V gave up 7 bases and J gave up 3 bases, with 12 bases separating them. The CDR3 length is 14 residues. CDR3 in amino acids: CASITGTHTGELFF. The DNA of the CDR3 is TGTGCCAGTATCACAGGGACCCACACCGGGGAGCTGTTTTTT. The whole variable domain, filled in from reference TRBV19 and TRBJ2-2, reads DGGITQSPKYLFRKEGQNVTLSCEQNLNHDAMYWYRQDPGQGLRLIYYSQIVNDFQKGDIAEGYSVSREKKESFPLTVTSAQKNPTAFYLCASITGTHTGELFFGEGSRLTVL.

CDR3 nucleotides: TGTGCCAGCAGCTTAGGGGCACTAGCGTCCAGCTCCTACAATGAGCAGTTCTTC. This codes for CASSLGALASSSYNEQFF. The chain carries TRBV11-2 and TRBJ2-1; TRBD2 aligns across 7 bases. This CDR3 region has 18 residues. With V trimmed by 1 base and J by 0 bases, 9 bases remained unmatched. Germline V CDR1 and CDR2: SGHAT, FQNNGV.

The V gene is TRBV24-1, the J gene TRBJ1-6; 7 bases are shared with TRBD1. The CDR3 length is 17 residues. Germline loops: CDR1 KGHDR, CDR2 SFDVKD. Trimming at V came to 0 bases and at J to 5 bases, leaving 6 bases not matched to a gene. CDR3 sequence: CATSDLEGGRNNSPLHF. In nucleotides, the CDR3 is TGTGCCACCAGTGATTTGGAAGGGGGCCGGAATAATTCACCCCTCCACTTT.

V and J are TRBV5-6 and TRBJ2-7; D might be TRBD1 (7 bases). This CDR3 has 15 amino acids. CDR1 and CDR2 (germline): SGHDT, YYEEEE. V lost 3 bases to trimming and J lost 1 base, with 14 bases between them. DNA for the CDR3: TGTGCCAGCAGCTGGAGGGGACAGTCTTCCTACGAGCAGTACTTC. Protein: CASSWRGQSSYEQYF.

The J gene is TRBJ2-7, the V gene TRBV11-2; 7 bases line up with TRBD2. CDR1 is SGHAT, CDR2 FQNNGV, per germline. The CDR3 consists of 13 residues. The V and J ends lost 4 bases and 2 bases, in that order; junction bases with no gene match: 2. CDR3 loop: CASSSLAAYEQYF. The DNA for the CDR3 is TGTGCCAGCAGCTCTCTAGCGGCCTACGAGCAGTACTTC.

The J gene is TRBJ1-1, the V gene TRBV5-1; possibly TRBD1 for D (6 bases). The germline V gene encodes CDR1 SGHRS and CDR2 YFSETQ. The CDR3 contains 14 residues. V was pared by 1 base and J by 4 bases, with 11 bases between. As DNA, the CDR3 is TGCGCCAGCAGCTTGACGGGAGGGGGCACTGAAGCTTTCTTT. Protein: CASSLTGGGTEAFF.

J is TRBJ1-1 and V is TRBV7-7; D may be TRBD1 (6 bases). V lost 6 bases and J lost 2, with 19 bases in between. This CDR3 has 16 amino acids. CDR1 is SSHAT, CDR2 FNYEAQ, per germline (reference sequence). The DNA for the CDR3 is TGTGCCAGCAGACTGGGACACCCACAGGGAAACACTGAAGCTTTCTTT. This gives the protein CASRLGHPQGNTEAFF.

The rearrangement links TRBV6-5 to TRBJ2-3; 10 nucleotides align to TRBD2. The CDR3 has 15 amino acids. The germline gives CDR1 MNHEY, CDR2 SVGAGI. The V and J ends lost 5 bases and 4 bases, in that order; junction bases with no gene match: 6. For the CDR3, the DNA is TGTGCCAGCAGTAGGGCTAGCGGGGGTGCAGATACGCAGTATTTT. It translates to CASSRASGGADTQYF.

Written as DNA, the CDR3 is TGTGCCAGCAGCGAAAGGTATCTGGGCTCGAACACTGAAGCTTTCTTT. This sequence encodes CASSERYLGSNTEAFF. The rearrangement uses TRBV7-9 and TRBJ1-1; D is unresolved. CDR1 SEHNR and CDR2 FQNEAQ come from the germline V gene (reference sequence). Trimming shortened V by 5 bases and J by 1 base, and 17 bases separated the two germline ends. The CDR3 sequence is 16 residues long.

J is TRBJ2-3 and V is TRBV6-5; perhaps TRBD2 as D (6 bases). Germline-derived CDR1 and CDR2 are MNHEY and SVGAGI. Trimming shortened V by 6 bases and J by 4 bases, and 11 bases separated the two germline ends. This CDR3 comprises 13 residues. In DNA form, the CDR3 reads TGTGCCAGCAGGCCGGACTACTCAGATACGCAGTATTTT. Its protein product is CASRPDYSDTQYF.

This rearrangement joins TRBV6-1 to TRBJ2-5; possibly TRBD1 for D (6 bases). V lost 6 bases to trimming and J lost 10 bases, with 18 bases between them. CDR1 and CDR2 (germline): MNHNS, SASEGT. This CDR3 is 13 amino acids long. CDR3 bases: TGTGCCAGCAGCTCCGGGACACCCGGCGGCCAGTACTTC. It encodes CASSSGTPGGQYF.

The rearrangement links TRBV3-1 (or the pseudogene TRBV3-2) to TRBJ1-1, with D unresolved. The CDR3 runs 11 residues. Germline V gives CDR1 LGHDT, CDR2 YNNKEL (reference sequence). V lost 5 bases and J 5 bases, leaving 6 bases between the germline ends. The CDR3 region has the DNA TGTGCCAGCAGCGTCGGGACTGAAGCTTTCTTT. It translates to CASSVGTEAFF.

J is TRBJ2-7 and V is TRBV11-2; D call uncertain. Germline assignment: CDR1 SGHAT and CDR2 FQNNGV. V gave up 5 bases and J gave up 5 bases, with 10 bases separating them. The length of the CDR3 is 12 residues. In DNA, the CDR3 is TGTGCCAGCAGCCCACAGTCCCACGAGCAGTACTTC. Its protein product is CASSPQSHEQYF.

The gene calls are TRBV2 and TRBJ1-2, with D perhaps TRBD1 (6 bases). The CDR3 sequence is 16 residues long. Looked up from germline, CDR1 is SNHLY and CDR2 is FYNNEI. Trimming removed 6 bases at V and 4 bases at J, with 21 bases between. For the CDR3, the DNA is TGTGCCAGCAGCGGGGGGTTCAGGGGCCCCTCCTATGGCTACACCTTC. Protein product: CASSGGFRGPSYGYTF.

V usage is TRBV19 and J usage is TRBJ1-1; 8 bases match TRBD1. Germline CDR1 is LNHDA and CDR2 is SQIVND (reference sequence). J gave up 7 bases and V 1 base, and 8 bases lay outside the gene matches. This CDR3 has 15 residues. In DNA, the CDR3 is TGTGCCAGTAGTATAGCCCAGGACAGGGCGAGTGAAGCTTTCTTT. Translation: CASSIAQDRASEAFF. Drawing the rest from reference TRBV19 and TRBJ1-1, the complete variable domain is DGGITQSPKYLFRKEGQNVTLSCEQNLNHDAMYWYRQDPGQGLRLIYYSQIVNDFQKGDIAEGYSVSREKKESFPLTVTSAQKNPTAFYLCASSIAQDRASEAFFGQGTRLTVV.